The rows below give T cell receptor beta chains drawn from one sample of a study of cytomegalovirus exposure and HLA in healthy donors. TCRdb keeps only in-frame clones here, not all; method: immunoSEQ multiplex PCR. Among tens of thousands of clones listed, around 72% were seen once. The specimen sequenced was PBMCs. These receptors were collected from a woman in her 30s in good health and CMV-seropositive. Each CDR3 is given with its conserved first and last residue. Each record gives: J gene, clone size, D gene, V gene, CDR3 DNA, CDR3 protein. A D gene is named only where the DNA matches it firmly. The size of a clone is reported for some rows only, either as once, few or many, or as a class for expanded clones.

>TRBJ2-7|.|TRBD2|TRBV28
TGTGCCAGCAGTTTATACTTAGCGGGAGGGACCCACGAGCAGTACTTC
CASSLYLAGGTHEQYF
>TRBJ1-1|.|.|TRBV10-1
TGCGCCAGCAGTGAGTCAGGGACCCCTGGAGGGACTGAAGCTTTCTTT
CASSESGTPGGTEAFF
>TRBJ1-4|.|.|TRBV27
TGTGCCAGCCCCCGAGAGCGGGGCTCAAATGAAAAACTGTTTTTT
CASPRERGSNEKLFF
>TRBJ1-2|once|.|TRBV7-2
TGTGCCAGCAGCTTAGCGATCCAGGGGAGAGGCACCTTC
CASSLAIQGRGTF
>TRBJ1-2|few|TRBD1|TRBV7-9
TGTGCCAGCAGCTTAAGGGACAGGGGAGGCTACACCTTC
CASSLRDRGGYTF
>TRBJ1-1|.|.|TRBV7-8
TGTGCCAGCAGCTTATACGAGACATCGAACACTGAAGCTTTCTTT
CASSLYETSNTEAFF
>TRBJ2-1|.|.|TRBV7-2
TGTGCCAGCAGCTTAAATAGGGGTTCCTACAATGAGCAGTTCTTC
CASSLNRGSYNEQFF
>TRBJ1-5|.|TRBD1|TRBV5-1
TGCGCCAGCAGCTTGGGGACAGGACATGGGCAGCCCCAGCATTTT
CASSLGTGHGQPQHF
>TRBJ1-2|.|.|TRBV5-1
TGCGCCAGCAGCCCTTGGACGGACTCCGGTTCCTACACCTTC
CASSPWTDSGSYTF
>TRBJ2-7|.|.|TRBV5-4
TGTGCCAGCAGCTTGATACAGGGTAGCTCCTACGAGCAGTACTTC
CASSLIQGSSYEQYF
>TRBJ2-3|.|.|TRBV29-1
TGCAGCGCCACCACAGGGAACTCACGCACAGATACGCAGTATTTT
CSATTGNSRTDTQYF
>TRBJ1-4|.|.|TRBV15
TGTGCCACCAGCAGAGTTACGCGTCAAAATGAAAAACTGTTTTTT
CATSRVTRQNEKLFF
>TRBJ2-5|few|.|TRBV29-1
TGCAGCGTTGAGCTGGGAGCGCGGCCCCCTCAAGAGACCCAGTACTTC
CSVELGARPPQETQYF
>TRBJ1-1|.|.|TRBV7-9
TGTGCCAGCAGCTTAGGGCTGGGTATCGGGACTGAAGCTTTCTTT
CASSLGLGIGTEAFF